This T cell receptor beta chain was captured by sequencing in a study of T cells in localized non-small cell lung cancer. Study-wide results and limits: Among blood samples, higher T cell density accompanied longer overall survival. In uninvolved adjacent lung, T cell clonality reached its highest value, exceeding tumor. Paired adjacent lung recovered a median roughly 54 of the top 100 tumor clones.

This clone has just a few counts. Antigen unknown. Measured with immunoSEQ multiplex PCR; TCRdb has only the in-frame clones, and not every one. The sample lists 10,000 to 15,000 clones; roughly 84% were seen once. V gave up 3 bases and J gave up 0 bases, with 3 bases separating them. Germline V gene data show CDR1 as SGHTA and CDR2 as FQGNSA. The CDR3 has 12 residues. Sequencing was performed on peripheral blood, taken before any cancer treatment. This TCR was recovered from a male donor aged 60 or older with stage III lung adenocarcinoma. J is TRBJ2-7 and V is TRBV7-2; D unresolved. CDR3: CASSFTSYEQYF. CDR3 DNA sequence: TGTGCCAGCAGCTTTACCTCCTACGAGCAGTACTTC.